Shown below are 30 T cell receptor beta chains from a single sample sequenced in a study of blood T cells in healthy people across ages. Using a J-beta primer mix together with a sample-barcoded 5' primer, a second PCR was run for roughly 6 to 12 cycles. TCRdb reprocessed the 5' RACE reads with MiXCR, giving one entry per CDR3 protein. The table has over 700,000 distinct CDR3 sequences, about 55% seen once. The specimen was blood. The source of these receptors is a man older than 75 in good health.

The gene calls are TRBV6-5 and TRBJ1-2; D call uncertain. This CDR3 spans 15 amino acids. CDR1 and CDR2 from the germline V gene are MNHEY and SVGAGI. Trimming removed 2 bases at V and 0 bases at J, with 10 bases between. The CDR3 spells CASSYRSGANYGYTF. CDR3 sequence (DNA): TGTGCCAGCAGTTACCGGTCTGGGGCTAACTATGGCTACACCTTC.

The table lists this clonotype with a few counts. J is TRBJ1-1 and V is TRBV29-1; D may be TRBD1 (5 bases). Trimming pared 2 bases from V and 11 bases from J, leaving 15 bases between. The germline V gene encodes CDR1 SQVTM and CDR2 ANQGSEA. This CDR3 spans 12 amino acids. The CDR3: CSVELRGVEAFF. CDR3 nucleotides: TGCAGCGTTGAACTCCGGGGGGTGGAGGCTTTCTTT.

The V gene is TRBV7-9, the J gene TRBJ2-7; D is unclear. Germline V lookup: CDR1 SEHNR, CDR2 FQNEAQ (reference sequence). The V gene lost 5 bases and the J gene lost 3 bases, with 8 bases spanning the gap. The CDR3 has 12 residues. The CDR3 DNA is TGTGCCAGCAGCCTTTTTTTCTACGAGCAGTACTTC. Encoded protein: CASSLFFYEQYF.

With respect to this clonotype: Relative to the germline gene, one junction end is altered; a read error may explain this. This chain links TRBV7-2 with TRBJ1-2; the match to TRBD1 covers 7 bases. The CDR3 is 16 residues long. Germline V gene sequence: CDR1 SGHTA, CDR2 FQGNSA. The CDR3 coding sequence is TGTGACAGCAGCTTGCTCGGGACAGTTCGGGCCTATGGCTACACCTTC. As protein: CDSSLLGTVRAYGYTF.

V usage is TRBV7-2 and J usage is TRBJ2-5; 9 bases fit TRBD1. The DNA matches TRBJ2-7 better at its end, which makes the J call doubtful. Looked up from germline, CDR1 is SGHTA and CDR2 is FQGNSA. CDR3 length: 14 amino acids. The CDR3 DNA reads TGTGCCAGTTCCTCCGGGACAGGGCGCTACGAGCAGTACTTC. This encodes CASSSGTGRYEQYF.

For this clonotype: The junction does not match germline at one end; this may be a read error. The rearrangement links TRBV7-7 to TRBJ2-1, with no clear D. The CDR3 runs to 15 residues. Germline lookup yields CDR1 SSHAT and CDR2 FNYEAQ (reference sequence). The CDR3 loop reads CASSLAMEGFGEQFF. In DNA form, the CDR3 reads TGTGCTAGCAGCTTAGCCATGGAAGGGTTTGGTGAGCAGTTCTTC.

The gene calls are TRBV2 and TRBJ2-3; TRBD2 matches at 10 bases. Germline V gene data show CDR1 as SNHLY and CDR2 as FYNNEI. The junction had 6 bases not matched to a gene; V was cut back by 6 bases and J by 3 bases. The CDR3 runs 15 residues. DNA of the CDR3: TGTGCCAGCAGGAGGGTAGCGGGAGGAACAGATACGCAGTATTTT. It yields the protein CASRRVAGGTDTQYF. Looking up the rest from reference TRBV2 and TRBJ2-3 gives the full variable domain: EPEVTQTPSHQVTQMGQEVILRCVPISNHLYFYWYRQILGQKVEFLVSFYNNEISEKSEIFDDQFSVERPDGSNFTLKIRSTKLEDSAMYFCASRRVAGGTDTQYFGPGTRLTVL.

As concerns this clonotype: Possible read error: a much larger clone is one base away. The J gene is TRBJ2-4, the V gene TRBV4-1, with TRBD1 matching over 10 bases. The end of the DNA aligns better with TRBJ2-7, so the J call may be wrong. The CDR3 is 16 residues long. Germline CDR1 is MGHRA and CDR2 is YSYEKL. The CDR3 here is CASSFGVGTGAYEQYF. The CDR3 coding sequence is TGCGCCAGCAGCTTCGGTGTTGGGACAGGGGCCTACGAGCAGTACTTC.

CDR3 bases: TGTGCCACCAGCAGAGAACTGGGGGTAAGCTCCTACGAGCAGTACTTC. It codes for CATSRELGVSSYEQYF. The chain has TRBV15 and TRBJ2-7; D might be TRBD1 or TRBD2, each matching 5 bases. Germline lookup yields CDR1 LNHNV and CDR2 YYDKDF (reference sequence). The CDR3 is 16 residues long. V was clipped by 0 bases and J by 0 bases, with 12 bases between them.

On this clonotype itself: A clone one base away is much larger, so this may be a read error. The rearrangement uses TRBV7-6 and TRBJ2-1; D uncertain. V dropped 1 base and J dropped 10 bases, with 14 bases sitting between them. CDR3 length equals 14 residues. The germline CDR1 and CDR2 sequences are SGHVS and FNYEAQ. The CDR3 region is CASSLVIRAEEQFF. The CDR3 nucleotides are TGTGCCAGCAGCTTAGTCATTAGGGCGGAAGAGCAGTTCTTC.

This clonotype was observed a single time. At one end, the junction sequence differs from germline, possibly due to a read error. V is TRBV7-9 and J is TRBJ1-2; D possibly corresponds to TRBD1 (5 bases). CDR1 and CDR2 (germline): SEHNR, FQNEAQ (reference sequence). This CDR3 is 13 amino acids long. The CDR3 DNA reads TGTGTCAGCAGCCGCAGGGAGGCGAGTGGCTACACCTTC. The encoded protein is CVSSRREASGYTF.

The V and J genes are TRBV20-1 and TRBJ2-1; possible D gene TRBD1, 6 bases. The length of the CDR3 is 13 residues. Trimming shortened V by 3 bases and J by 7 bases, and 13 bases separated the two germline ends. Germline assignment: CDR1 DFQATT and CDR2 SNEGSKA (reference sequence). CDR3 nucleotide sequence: TGCAGTGCTAGGTTTCCAGGGGCTAATGAGCAGTTCTTC. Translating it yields CSARFPGANEQFF.

The CDR3, as DNA: TGTGCCAGCGGCCGGGCCGCCGGGAGTACCCAGTACTTC. This gives the protein CASGRAAGSTQYF. The V call is TRBV3-1, the J call TRBJ2-4; TRBD2 might be the D (6 bases). This CDR3 is built from 13 residues. The germline V gene has CDR1 LGHDT and CDR2 YNNKEL (reference sequence). V was cut by 8 bases and J by 13 bases, with 21 bases left in between.

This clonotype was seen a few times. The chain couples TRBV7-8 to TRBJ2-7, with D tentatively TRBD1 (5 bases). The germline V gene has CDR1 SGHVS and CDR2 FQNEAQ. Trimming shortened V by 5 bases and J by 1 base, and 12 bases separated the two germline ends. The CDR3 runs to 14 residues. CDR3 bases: TGTGCCAGCAGCCCCCGACAGTTTTCCTACGAGCAGTACTTC. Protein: CASSPRQFSYEQYF.

The CDR3 loop is CSVAPRGTTYNEQFF. CDR3 nucleotide sequence: TGCAGCGTCGCCCCGAGGGGGACCACCTACAATGAGCAGTTCTTC. The chain uses TRBV29-1 and TRBJ2-1; D may be TRBD1 (6 bases). Per the germline V gene, CDR1 is SQVTM and CDR2 is ANQGSEA. With 6 bases removed from V and 2 bases from J, the gap between germline ends came to 17 bases. The CDR3 runs to 15 residues.

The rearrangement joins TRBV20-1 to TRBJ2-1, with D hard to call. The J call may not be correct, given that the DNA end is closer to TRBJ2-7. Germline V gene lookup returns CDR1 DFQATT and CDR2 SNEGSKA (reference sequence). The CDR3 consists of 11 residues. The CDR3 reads CSARSYNEQYF. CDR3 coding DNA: TGCAGTGCTCGGTCCTACAATGAGCAGTACTTC.

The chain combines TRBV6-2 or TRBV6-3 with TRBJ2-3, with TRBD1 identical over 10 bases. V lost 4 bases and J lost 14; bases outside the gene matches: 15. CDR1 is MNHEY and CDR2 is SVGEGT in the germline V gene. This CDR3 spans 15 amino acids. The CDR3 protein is CASSSAGTGERYAYF. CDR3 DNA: TGTGCCAGCAGTTCCGCCGGGACAGGGGAGCGATACGCGTATTTT.

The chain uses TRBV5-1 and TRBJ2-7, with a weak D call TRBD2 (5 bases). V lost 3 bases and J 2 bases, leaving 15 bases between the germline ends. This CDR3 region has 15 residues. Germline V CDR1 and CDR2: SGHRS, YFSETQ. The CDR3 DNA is TGCGCCAGCAGCTCAGGACTTCCCCCCGCCTACGAGCAGTACTTC. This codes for CASSSGLPPAYEQYF.

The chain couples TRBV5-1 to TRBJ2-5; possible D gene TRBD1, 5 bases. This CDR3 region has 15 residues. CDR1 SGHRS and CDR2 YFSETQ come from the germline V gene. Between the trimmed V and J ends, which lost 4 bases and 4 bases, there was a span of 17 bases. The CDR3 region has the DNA TGCGCCAGCAGCAAGTATCAGGGCGCTCTAGAGACCCAGTACTTC. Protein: CASSKYQGALETQYF.

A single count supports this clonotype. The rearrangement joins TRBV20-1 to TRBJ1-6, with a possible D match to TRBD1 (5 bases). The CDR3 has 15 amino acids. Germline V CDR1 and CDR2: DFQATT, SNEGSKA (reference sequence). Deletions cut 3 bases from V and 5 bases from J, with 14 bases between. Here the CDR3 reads CSARVAAGNNSPLHF. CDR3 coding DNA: TGCAGTGCTAGGGTCGCGGCAGGGAATAATTCACCCCTCCACTTT.

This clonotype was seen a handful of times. The CDR3 region is CASSTRGTGGKLFF. In DNA form, the CDR3 reads TGCGCCAGCAGCACGAGGGGGACAGGCGGAAAACTGTTTTTT. The chain recombines TRBV5-1 with TRBJ1-4, with 8 bases lining up with TRBD1. Per the germline V gene, CDR1 is SGHRS and CDR2 is YFSETQ. The CDR3 is made up of 14 amino acids. The V and J ends lost 4 bases and 10 bases, in that order; junction bases with no gene match: 9.

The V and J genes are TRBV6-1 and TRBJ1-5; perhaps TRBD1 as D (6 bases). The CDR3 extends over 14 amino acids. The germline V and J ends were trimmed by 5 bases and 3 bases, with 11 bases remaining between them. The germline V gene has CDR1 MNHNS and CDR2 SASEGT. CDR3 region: CASSYGQTNQPQHF. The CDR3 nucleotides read TGTGCCAGCAGTTATGGACAGACCAATCAGCCCCAGCATTTT.

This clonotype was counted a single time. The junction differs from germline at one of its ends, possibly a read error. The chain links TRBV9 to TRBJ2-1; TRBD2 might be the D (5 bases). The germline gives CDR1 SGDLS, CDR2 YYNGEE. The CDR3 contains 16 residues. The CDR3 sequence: CAGSVGLVGTYNEQFF. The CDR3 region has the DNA TGTGCCGGCAGCGTCGGGCTGGTCGGGACCTACAATGAGCAGTTCTTC.

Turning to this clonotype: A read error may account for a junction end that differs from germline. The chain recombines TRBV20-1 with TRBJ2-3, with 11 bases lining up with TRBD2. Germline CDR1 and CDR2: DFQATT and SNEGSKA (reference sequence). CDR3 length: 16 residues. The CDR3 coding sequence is TGCGGTGCTCGCCCTTTAGCGGGAGGGAGTCCCAGATACGCGTATTTT. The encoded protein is CGARPLAGGSPRYAYF.

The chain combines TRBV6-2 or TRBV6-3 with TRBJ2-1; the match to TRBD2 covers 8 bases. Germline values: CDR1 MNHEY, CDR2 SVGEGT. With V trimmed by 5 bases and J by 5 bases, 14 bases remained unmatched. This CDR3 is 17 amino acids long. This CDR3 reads CASSPLRGAGANNEQFF. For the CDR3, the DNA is TGTGCCAGCAGTCCGTTGAGGGGAGCGGGGGCAAACAATGAGCAGTTCTTC.

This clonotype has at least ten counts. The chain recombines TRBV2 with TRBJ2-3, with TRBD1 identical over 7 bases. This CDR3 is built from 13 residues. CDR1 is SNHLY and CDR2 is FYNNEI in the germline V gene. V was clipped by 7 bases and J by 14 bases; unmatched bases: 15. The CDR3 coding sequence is TGTGCCAGCACCACAGGGGAAGGCAGATACGCGTATTTT. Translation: CASTTGEGRYAYF. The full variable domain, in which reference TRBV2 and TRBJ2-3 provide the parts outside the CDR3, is EPEVTQTPSHQVTQMGQEVILRCVPISNHLYFYWYRQILGQKVEFLVSFYNNEISEKSEIFDDQFSVERPDGSNFTLKIRSTKLEDSAMYFCASTTGEGRYAYFGPGTRLTVL.

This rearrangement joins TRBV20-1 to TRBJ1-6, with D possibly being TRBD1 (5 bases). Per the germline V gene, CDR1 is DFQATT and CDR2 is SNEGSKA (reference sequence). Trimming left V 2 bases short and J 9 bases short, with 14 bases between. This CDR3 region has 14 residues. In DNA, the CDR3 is TGCAGTGCTAGACTCCTGGAGGGGAGTTCACCCCTCCACTTT. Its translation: CSARLLEGSSPLHF.

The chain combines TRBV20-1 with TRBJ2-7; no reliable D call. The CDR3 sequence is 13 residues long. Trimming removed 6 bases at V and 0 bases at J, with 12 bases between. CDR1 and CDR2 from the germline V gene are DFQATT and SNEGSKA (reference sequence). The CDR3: CSAKRTSSYEQYF. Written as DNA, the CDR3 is TGCAGTGCCAAAAGGACCAGCTCCTACGAGCAGTACTTC.

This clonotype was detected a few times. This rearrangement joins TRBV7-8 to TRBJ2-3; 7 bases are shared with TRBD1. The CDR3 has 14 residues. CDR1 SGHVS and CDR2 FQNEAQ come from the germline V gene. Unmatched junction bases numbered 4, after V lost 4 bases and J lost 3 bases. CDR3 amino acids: CASSSDRATDTQYF. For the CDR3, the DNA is TGTGCCAGCAGCTCCGACAGGGCTACAGATACGCAGTATTTT.

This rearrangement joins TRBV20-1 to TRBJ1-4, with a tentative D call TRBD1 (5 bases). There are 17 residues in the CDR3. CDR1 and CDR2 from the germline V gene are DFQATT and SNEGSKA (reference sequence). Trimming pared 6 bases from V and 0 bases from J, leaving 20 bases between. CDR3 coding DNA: TGCAGTGCCAACAAAGTACGGGGACCCGCAACTAATGAAAAACTGTTTTTT. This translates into CSANKVRGPATNEKLFF.